Described below is a single T cell receptor (beta chain) sequence and its context. Between the trimmed V and J ends, which lost 0 bases and 7 bases, there was a span of 14 bases. This CDR3 comprises 16 residues. Germline V gene sequence: CDR1 SGHRS, CDR2 YFSETQ. The data were taken from a study of blood T cell repertoires in COVID-19. Overall study context: Specimens from acute and convalescent COVID-19 originated in the United States, Italy and Spain. In each case, the material was cDNA or gDNA derived from T cells, B-cell-depleted T cells, or PBMCs.

Original data processing: Researchers report that nucleated cell counts were estimated from reference gene primer amplification. Sequenced by immunoSEQ multiplex PCR; TCRdb stores in-frame clones only, minus some. That table gives V, J and clone size, and the DNA gave D and trimming. The sample shows about 160,000 clones, just over 90% of them seen only once. The rearrangement links TRBV5-1 to TRBJ1-6; a possible D gene is TRBD1 (6 bases). The clonotype was recovered from a man younger than 35 with acute or convalescent COVID-19. The specimen sequenced was peripheral blood. CDR3 sequence (DNA): TGCGCCAGCAGCTTGGAATTGGGGGCGCGGAATTCACCCCTCCACTTT. Its protein is CASSLELGARNSPLHF.